This T cell receptor (beta chain) appears in the sequencing data of a study of T cell responses to AZD1222 COVID-19 vaccine. Only in-frame clones appear in the TCRdb table, and some are missing; sequencing was by immunoSEQ multiplex PCR. The sample contains roughly 80,000 clones, about nine tenths of which appear only once. With respect to this clone: This sample includes further DNA sequences coding for the same CDR3.

The CDR3 loop spans 13 amino acids. With 1 base removed from V and 4 bases from J, the gap between germline ends came to 10 bases. Germline V gene data show CDR1 as GTSNPN and CDR2 as SVGIG (reference sequence). The TCR comes from an adult in good health. Source: peripheral blood, taken on day 0 of AZD1222 vaccination. The J gene is TRBJ2-5, the V gene TRBV30; D call uncertain. The CDR3 nucleotides are TGTGCCTGGAGTGGTGTAGTGAGAGAGACCCAGTACTTC. Its protein is CAWSGVVRETQYF.